This entry features one T cell receptor beta chain sequence. The target antigen is unknown. The donors were members of the validation cohort, which comprised roughly 120 subjects and was separate from the first cohort of several hundred subjects. This sample was taken from a study of cytomegalovirus exposure and HLA in healthy donors. Overall study results and limits: As was reported, the classifier diagnosed cytomegalovirus status with high specificity and sensitivity. A list of 150 or so TCR beta chains associated with cytomegalovirus was given. Generally TCR sequences proved uncommon, though certain public TCRs appeared in numerous donors.

Assay: immunoSEQ multiplex PCR; the TCRdb copy retains only in-frame clones and omits some. The sample carries 150,000 to 250,000 clones, about 79% recorded once. Sequencing was done on a sample of PBMCs. This clonotype was obtained from a woman aged 25 to 39 in good health and CMV-seropositive.

The CDR3 nucleotides are TGTGCCAGCAGTCTGCGGGACTCCAGCTACGAGCAGTACTTC. Protein: CASSLRDSSYEQYF. The V and J genes are TRBV11-1 and TRBJ2-7, with D maybe TRBD2 (6 bases). The V and J ends lost 6 bases and 3 bases respectively, with 15 bases between them. CDR1 SGHAT and CDR2 FQDESV come from the germline V gene (reference sequence). There are 14 residues in the CDR3.